Listed here are 8 T cell receptor beta chains from one sample, sequenced in a study of human T cells and chemical hapten exposure. TCRdb recomputed calls from the RACE reads with MiXCR, one row per CDR3 protein. The table lists around 42,000 distinct CDR3 sequences, roughly 9% of them singletons, with more than 13% in the top ten. Time point indicated: patch test 2, 6 weeks after DPC sensitization. Treatment described: therapeutic diphenylcyclopropenone sensitization with weekly scalp DPC. Unfractionated whole blood served as the source for total RNA extraction. The sample consisted of whole blood, taken in connection with sensitization to the hapten diphenylcyclopropenone (DPC). The receptors were gathered from a woman aged 25 to 39 with alopecia areata. Some clones in this sample may be carry-over from other donors' samples.

This chain joins TRBV21-1 and TRBJ2-1. TRBV21-1 is marked as a pseudogene. CDR3 size: 17 residues. The CDR3: CASSKKGPTGVGNEQFF. Here the CDR3 DNA reads TGTGCCAGCAGCAAAAAGGGTCCGACTGGAGTCGGCAATGAGCAGTTCTTC.

This clonotype was recorded many times. The chain is built from TRBV7-9 and TRBJ2-2, with D uncertain. The V gene lost 5 bases and the J gene lost 1 base, with 11 bases spanning the gap. The CDR3 has 15 amino acids. In germline, CDR1 is SEHNR, CDR2 FQNEAQ (reference sequence). DNA of the CDR3: TGTGCCAGCAGCACAGACCGAAGGAACACCGGGGAGCTGTTTTTT. Amino acids: CASSTDRRNTGELFF. Looking up the rest from reference TRBV7-9 and TRBJ2-2 gives the full variable domain: DTGVSQNPRHKITKRGQNVTFRCDPISEHNRLYWYRQTLGQGPEFLTYFQNEAQLEKSRLLSDRFSAERPKGSFSTLEIQRTEQGDSAMYLCASSTDRRNTGELFFGEGSRLTVL.

The V gene is TRBV5-6, the J gene TRBJ2-7; a weak D match, TRBD2 (6 bases). The CDR3 runs 16 residues. Germline CDR1 and CDR2: SGHDT and YYEEEE. V was cut by 6 bases and J by 0 bases, with 19 bases left in between. CDR3 protein: CASNTEGFVASYEQYF. The CDR3 DNA sequence: TGTGCCAGCAACACGGAGGGGTTTGTGGCCTCCTACGAGCAGTACTTC. The entire variable domain, with the rest obtained from reference TRBV5-6 and TRBJ2-7, is as follows: DAGVTQSPTHLIKTRGQQVTLRCSPKSGHDTVSWYQQALGQGPQFIFQYYEEEERQRGNFPDRFSGHQFPNYSSELNVNALLLGDSALYLCASNTEGFVASYEQYFGPGTRLTVT.

This clonotype was detected only a few times. The rearrangement links TRBV19 to TRBJ1-1, with D possibly TRBD1 on 6 matching bases. The CDR3 spans 15 residues. Trimming removed 7 bases at V and 11 bases at J, with 26 bases between. Germline CDR1 LNHDA, CDR2 SQIVND (reference sequence). The CDR3 sequence: CASTPLGGYGRSAFF. CDR3 bases: TGTGCCAGTACCCCATTGGGGGGCTATGGGCGCTCTGCTTTCTTT.

This clonotype was recorded at least ten times. The chain joins TRBV19 to TRBJ1-2; 8 positions match TRBD1. The V and J ends lost 10 bases and 4 bases, in that order; junction bases with no gene match: 14. This CDR3 comprises 15 residues. Germline lookup yields CDR1 LNHDA and CDR2 SQIVND (reference sequence). CDR3 loop: CATTPRGTGVYGYTF. In DNA, the CDR3 is TGTGCCACAACCCCTAGGGGGACAGGAGTCTATGGCTACACCTTC.

This clonotype showed up just a few times. This chain uses TRBV7-3 with TRBJ1-1; D gene unclear. This CDR3 region has 13 residues. Germline V gives CDR1 SGHTA, CDR2 FQGTGA. The ends were cut back, 5 bases at V and 3 bases at J, with 10 bases in the middle. CDR3 in amino acids: CASSVDADTEAFF. In DNA form, the CDR3 reads TGTGCCAGCAGCGTGGACGCGGACACTGAAGCTTTCTTT.

This chain uses TRBV12-3 or TRBV12-4 with TRBJ1-5, with D tentatively TRBD1 (6 bases). The CDR3 length is 15 residues. V was cut by 3 bases and J by 2 bases, with 11 bases left in between. The CDR3 sequence: CASSFAGARNQPQHF. Written as DNA, the CDR3 is TGTGCCAGCAGTTTTGCAGGGGCTCGCAATCAGCCCCAGCATTTT.

This sequence joins TRBV4-1 and TRBJ2-1; D call uncertain. The CDR3 consists of 18 residues. V was trimmed by 2 bases and J by 1 base, leaving 18 bases between them. The V gene's germline CDR1 is MGHRA and CDR2 YSYEKL. The CDR3 reads CASSQPPGNSPSYNEQFF. The CDR3 bases are TGCGCCAGCAGCCAACCCCCAGGAAATAGCCCATCCTACAATGAGCAGTTCTTC.